The following is a T cell receptor beta chain sequence with its context. The protocol was immunoSEQ multiplex PCR, while the TCRdb copy is restricted to in-frame clones and leaves out a portion. The sample consists of about 210,000 clones, under 90% of them appearing once. This record belongs to a study of blood T cell repertoires in COVID-19. Looking at the study overall: PBMCs, B-cell-depleted T cells, or T cells provided the cDNA or gDNA that made up the material.

Trimming removed 5 bases at V and 5 bases at J, with 12 bases between. This CDR3 is built from 14 residues. The germline gives CDR1 SEHNR, CDR2 FQNEAQ (reference sequence). This clonotype originated in a woman aged 80 or over with COVID-19, enrolled during active disease. Sequencing used peripheral blood. The chain has TRBV7-9 and TRBJ1-4; tentative D call: TRBD1 (6 bases). DNA for the CDR3: TGTGCCAGCAGCCACCGGGACAAAAATGAAAAACTGTTTTTT. The encoded protein is CASSHRDKNEKLFF.